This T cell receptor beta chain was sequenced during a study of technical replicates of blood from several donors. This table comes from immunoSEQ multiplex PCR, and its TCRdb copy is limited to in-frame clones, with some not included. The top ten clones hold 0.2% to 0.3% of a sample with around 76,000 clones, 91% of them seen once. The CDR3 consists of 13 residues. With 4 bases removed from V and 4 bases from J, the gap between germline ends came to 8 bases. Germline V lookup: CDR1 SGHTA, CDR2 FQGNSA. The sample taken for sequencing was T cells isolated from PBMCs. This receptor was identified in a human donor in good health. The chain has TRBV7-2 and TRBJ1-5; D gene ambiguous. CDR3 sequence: CASSSPGNQPQHF. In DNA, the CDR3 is TGTGCCAGCAGCTCTCCGGGGAATCAGCCCCAGCATTTT.